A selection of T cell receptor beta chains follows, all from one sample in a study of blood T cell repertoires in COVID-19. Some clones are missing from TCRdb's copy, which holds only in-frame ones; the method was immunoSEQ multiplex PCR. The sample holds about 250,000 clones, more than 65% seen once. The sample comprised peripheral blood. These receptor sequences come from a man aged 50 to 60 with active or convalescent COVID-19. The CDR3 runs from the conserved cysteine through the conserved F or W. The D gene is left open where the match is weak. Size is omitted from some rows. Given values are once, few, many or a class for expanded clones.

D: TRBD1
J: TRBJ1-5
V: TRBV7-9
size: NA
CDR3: CASSADRGSNQPQHF
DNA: TGTGCCAGCAGCGCCGACAGGGGCAGCAATCAGCCCCAGCATTTT

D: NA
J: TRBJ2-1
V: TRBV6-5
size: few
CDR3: CASNGGLNYNEQFF
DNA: TGTGCCAGCAACGGGGGGCTCAACTACAATGAGCAGTTCTTC

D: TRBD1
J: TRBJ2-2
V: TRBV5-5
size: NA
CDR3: CASSLRDRDTGELFF
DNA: TGTGCCAGCAGCTTACGGGACAGGGACACCGGGGAGCTGTTTTTT

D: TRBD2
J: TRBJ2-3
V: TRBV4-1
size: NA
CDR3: CASSQLAGGVTRDTQYF
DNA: TGCGCCAGCAGCCAGTTAGCGGGGGGGGTGACCCGAGATACGCAGTATTTT

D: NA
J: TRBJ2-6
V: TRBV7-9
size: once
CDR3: CASSLGVSGANVLTF
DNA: TGTGCCAGCAGCTTAGGAGTGTCTGGGGCCAACGTCCTGACTTTC

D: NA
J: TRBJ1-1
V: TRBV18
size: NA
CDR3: CASSPGSERVTEAFF
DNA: TGTGCCAGCTCACCAGGTTCGGAACGGGTCACTGAAGCTTTCTTT

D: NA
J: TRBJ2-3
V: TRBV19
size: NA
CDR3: CASRARRGSTDTQYF
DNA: TGTGCCAGTAGGGCCCGGAGGGGAAGCACAGATACGCAGTATTTT

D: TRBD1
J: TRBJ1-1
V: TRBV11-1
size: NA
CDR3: CASSSQGINTEAFF
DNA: TGTGCCAGCAGCTCACAGGGGATCAACACTGAAGCTTTCTTT

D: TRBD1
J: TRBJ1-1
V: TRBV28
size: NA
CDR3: CASKLTGATNTEAFF
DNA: TGTGCCAGCAAGCTGACAGGGGCTACGAACACTGAAGCTTTCTTT

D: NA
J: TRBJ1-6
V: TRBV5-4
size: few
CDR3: CASSYPGLNSPLHF
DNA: TGTGCCAGCAGCTATCCGGGATTAAATTCACCCCTCCACTTT

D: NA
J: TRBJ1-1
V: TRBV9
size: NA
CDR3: CASSVGTDLAPEAFF
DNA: TGTGCCAGCAGCGTAGGGACAGACTTAGCCCCTGAAGCTTTCTTT

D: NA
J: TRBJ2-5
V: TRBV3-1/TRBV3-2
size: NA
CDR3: CASSQASQETQYF
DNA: TGTGCCAGCAGCCAGGCTAGTCAAGAGACCCAGTACTTC

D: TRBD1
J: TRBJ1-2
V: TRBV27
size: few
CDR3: CASSFFDRGHGYTF
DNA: TGTGCCAGCAGTTTCTTTGACAGGGGGCATGGCTACACCTTC

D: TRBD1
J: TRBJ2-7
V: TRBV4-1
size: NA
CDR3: CASSQDRGYEQYF
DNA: TGCGCCAGCAGCCAAGACAGGGGGTACGAGCAGTACTTC

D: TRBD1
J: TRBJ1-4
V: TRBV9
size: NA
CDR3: CASSSRQGAREKLFF
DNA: TGTGCCAGCAGCTCCCGACAGGGGGCAAGGGAAAAACTGTTTTTT

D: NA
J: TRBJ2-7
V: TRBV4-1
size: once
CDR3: CASSQVRTVKDYEQYF
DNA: TGCGCCAGCAGCCAAGTCCGGACAGTTAAAGACTACGAGCAGTACTTC

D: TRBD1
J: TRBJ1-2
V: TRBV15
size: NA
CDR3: CATSYDRGRYYGYTF
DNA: TGTGCCACCAGCTACGACAGGGGTCGGTATTATGGCTACACCTTC

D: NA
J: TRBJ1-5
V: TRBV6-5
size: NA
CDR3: CASSYSSGPGPQHF
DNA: TGTGCCAGCAGTTACTCGTCCGGCCCAGGGCCCCAGCATTTT

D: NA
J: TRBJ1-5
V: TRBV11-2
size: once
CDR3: CASSLGRGNQPQHF
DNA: TGTGCCAGCAGCTTAGGACGGGGCAATCAGCCCCAGCATTTT

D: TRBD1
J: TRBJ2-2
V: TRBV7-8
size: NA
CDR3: CASSLRGSGGELFF
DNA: TGTGCCAGCAGCCTCAGGGGGTCGGGCGGGGAGCTGTTTTTT

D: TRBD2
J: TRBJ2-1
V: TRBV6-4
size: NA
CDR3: CASSVNFLAAGNEQFF
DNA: TGTGCCAGCAGTGTCAATTTCCTAGCGGCTGGGAATGAGCAGTTCTTC

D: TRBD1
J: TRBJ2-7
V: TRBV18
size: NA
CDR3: CASSTTGTSYEQYF
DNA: TGTGCCAGCTCAACGACAGGGACCTCGTACGAGCAGTACTTC

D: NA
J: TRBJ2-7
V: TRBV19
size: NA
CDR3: CASSPPRPPYEQYF
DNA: TGTGCCAGTAGTCCCCCTAGACCCCCCTACGAGCAGTACTTC

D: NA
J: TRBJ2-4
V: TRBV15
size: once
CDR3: CATSSLRTAETAKNIQYF
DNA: TGTGCCACCAGCAGCCTTCGGACAGCGGAGACAGCCAAAAACATTCAGTACTTC

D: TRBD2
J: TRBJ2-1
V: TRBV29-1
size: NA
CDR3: CSGTVAGGPNEQFF
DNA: TGCAGCGGGACGGTAGCGGGGGGGCCCAATGAGCAGTTCTTC